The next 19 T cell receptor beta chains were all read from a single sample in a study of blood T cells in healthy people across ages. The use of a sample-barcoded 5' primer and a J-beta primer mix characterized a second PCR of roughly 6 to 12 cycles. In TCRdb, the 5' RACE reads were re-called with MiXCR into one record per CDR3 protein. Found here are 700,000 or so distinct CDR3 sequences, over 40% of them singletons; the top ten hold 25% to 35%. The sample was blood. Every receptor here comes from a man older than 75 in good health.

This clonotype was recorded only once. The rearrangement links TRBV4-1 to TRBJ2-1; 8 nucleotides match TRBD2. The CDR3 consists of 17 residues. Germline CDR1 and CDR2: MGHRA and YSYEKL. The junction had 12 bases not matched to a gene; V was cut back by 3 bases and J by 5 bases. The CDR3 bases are TGCGCCAGCAGCCACGGGGCGGTTGGACTAGCAAACAATGAGCAGTTCTTC. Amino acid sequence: CASSHGAVGLANNEQFF.

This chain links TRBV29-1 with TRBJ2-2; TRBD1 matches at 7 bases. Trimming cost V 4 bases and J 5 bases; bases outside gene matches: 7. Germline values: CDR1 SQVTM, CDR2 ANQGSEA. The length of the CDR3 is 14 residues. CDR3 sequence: CSVVWGTVTGELFF. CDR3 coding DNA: TGCAGCGTTGTGTGGGGGACAGTAACCGGGGAGCTGTTTTTT.

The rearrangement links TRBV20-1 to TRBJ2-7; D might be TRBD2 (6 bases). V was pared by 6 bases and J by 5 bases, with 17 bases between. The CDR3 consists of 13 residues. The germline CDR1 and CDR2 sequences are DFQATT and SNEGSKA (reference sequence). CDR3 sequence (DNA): TGCAGTGCCAGCGCCGCGGGGTACCACGAGCAGTACTTC. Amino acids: CSASAAGYHEQYF.

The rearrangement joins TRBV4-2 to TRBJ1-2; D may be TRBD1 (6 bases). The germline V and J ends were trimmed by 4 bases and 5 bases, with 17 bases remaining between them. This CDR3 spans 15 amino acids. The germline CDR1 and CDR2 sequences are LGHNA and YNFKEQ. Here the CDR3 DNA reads TGTGCCAGCAGCCCTACGACAGTTCAGGGGTATGGCTACACCTTC. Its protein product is CASSPTTVQGYGYTF.

CDR3 in DNA: TGTGCCATCAGATTGACTAGCGGGCCCGGGGAGCTGTTTTTT. Residues: CAIRLTSGPGELFF. This chain links TRBV10-3 with TRBJ2-2, with TRBD2 matching over 10 bases. Germline CDR1 reads ENHRY; CDR2 reads SYGVKD. The CDR3 runs 14 residues. V was clipped by 6 bases and J by 6 bases; unmatched bases: 4.

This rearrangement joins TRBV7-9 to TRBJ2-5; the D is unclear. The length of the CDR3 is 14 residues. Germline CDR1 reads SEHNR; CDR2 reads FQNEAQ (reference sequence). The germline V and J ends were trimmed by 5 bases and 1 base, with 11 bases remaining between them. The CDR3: CASSDRTAQETQYF. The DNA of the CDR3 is TGTGCCAGCAGCGACCGGACGGCCCAAGAGACCCAGTACTTC. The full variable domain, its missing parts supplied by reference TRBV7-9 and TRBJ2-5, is DTGVSQNPRHKITKRGQNVTFRCDPISEHNRLYWYRQTLGQGPEFLTYFQNEAQLEKSRLLSDRFSAERPKGSFSTLEIQRTEQGDSAMYLCASSDRTAQETQYFGPGTRLLVL.

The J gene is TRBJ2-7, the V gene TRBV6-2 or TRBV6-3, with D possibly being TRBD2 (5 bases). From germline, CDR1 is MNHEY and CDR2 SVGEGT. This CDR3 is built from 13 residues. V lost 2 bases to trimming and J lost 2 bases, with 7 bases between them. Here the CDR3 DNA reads TGTGCCAGCAGTTACCCGGGGACCTACGAGCAGTACTTC. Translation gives CASSYPGTYEQYF.

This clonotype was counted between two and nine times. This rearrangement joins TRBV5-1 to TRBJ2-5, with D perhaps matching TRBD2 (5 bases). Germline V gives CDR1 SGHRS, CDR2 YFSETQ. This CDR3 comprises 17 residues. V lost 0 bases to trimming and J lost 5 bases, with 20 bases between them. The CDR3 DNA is TGCGCCAGCAGCTTGGGGTTTGGAGGTGGGATTCTGGAGACCCAGTACTTC. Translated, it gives CASSLGFGGGILETQYF. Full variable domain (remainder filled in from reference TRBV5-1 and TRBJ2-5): KAGVTQTPRYLIKTRGQQVTLSCSPISGHRSVSWYQQTPGQGLQFLFEYFSETQRNKGNFPGRFSGRQFSNSRSEMNVSTLELGDSALYLCASSLGFGGGILETQYFGPGTRLLVL.

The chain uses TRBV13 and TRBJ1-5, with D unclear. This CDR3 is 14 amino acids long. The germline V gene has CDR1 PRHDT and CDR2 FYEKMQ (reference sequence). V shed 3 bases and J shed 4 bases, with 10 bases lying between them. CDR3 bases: TGTGCCAGCAGCTTGAGGCGGCTGAATCAGCCCCAGCATTTT. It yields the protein CASSLRRLNQPQHF. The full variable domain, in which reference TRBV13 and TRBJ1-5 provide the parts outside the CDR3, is AAGVIQSPRHLIKEKRETATLKCYPIPRHDTVYWYQQGPGQDPQFLISFYEKMQSDKGSIPDRFSAQQFSDYHSELNMSSLELGDSALYFCASSLRRLNQPQHFGDGTRLSIL.

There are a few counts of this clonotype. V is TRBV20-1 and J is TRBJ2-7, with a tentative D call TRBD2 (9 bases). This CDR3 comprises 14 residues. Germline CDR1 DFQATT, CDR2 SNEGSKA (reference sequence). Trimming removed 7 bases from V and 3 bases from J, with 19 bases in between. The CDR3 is CSVRGLAGSYEQYF. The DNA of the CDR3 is TGCAGTGTCAGGGGGCTAGCGGGGAGCTACGAGCAGTACTTC.

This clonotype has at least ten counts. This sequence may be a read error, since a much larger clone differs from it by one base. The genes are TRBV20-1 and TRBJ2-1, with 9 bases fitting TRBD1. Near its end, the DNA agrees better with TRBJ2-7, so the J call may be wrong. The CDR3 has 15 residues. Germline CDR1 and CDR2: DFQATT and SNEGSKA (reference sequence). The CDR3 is CSARVFGTGNNEQYF. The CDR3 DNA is TGCAGTGCTAGAGTATTCGGGACAGGGAACAATGAGCAGTACTTC.

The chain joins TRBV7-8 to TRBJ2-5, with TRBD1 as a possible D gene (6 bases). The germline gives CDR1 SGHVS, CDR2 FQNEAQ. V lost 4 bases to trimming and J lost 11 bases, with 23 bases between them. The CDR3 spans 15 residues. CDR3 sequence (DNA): TGTGCCAGCAGCTCCCGACAACCAGGGGAATTTGAGCAGTACTTC. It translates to CASSSRQPGEFEQYF.

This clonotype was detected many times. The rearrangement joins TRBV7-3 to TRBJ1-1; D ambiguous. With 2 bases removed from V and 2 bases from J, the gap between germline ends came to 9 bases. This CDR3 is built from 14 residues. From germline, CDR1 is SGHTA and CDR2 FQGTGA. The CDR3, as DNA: TGTGCCAGCAGCTTAGGTCCGGGAAACACTGAAGCTTTCTTT. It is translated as CASSLGPGNTEAFF.

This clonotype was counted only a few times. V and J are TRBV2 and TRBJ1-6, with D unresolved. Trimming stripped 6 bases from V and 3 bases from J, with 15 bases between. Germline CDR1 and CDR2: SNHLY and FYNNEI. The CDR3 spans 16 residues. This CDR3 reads CASRAARTDYNSPLHF. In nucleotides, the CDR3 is TGTGCCAGCAGGGCGGCCCGGACTGACTATAATTCACCCCTCCACTTT.

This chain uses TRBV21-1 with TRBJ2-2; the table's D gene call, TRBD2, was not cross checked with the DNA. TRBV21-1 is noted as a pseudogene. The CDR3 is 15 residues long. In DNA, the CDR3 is TGTGCAGAGGGTTCAGCGGGGGGCGGCACCGGGGAGCTGTTTTTT. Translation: CAEGSAGGGTGELFF.

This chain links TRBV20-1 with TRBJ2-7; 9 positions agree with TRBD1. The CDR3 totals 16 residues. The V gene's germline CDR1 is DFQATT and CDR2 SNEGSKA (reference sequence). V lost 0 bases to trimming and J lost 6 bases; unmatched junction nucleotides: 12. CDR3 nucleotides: TGCAGTGCTAGAGATGATAGGGGACAGGGCTTTAGCGAGCAGTACTTC. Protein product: CSARDDRGQGFSEQYF.

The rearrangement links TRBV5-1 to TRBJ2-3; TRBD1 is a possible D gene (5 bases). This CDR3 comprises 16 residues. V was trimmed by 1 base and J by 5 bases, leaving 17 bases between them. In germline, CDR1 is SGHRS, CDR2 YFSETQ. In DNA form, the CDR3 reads TGCGCCAGCAGCTTGTTACAGGACGCACTCATAGATACGCAGTATTTT. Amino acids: CASSLLQDALIDTQYF.

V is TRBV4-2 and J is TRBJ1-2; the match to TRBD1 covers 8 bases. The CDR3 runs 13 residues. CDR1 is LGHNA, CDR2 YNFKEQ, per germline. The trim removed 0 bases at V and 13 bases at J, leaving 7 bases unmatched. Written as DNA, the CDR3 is TGTGCCAGCAGCCAAGACGCAGGGGGCGCGTGCACCTTC. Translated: CASSQDAGGACTF.

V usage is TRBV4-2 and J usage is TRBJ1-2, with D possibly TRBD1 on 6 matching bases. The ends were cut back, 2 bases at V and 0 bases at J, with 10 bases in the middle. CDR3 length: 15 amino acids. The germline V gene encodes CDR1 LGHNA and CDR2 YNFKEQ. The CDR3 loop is CASSQRGPANYGYTF. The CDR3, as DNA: TGTGCCAGCAGCCAACGGGGGCCGGCTAACTATGGCTACACCTTC.